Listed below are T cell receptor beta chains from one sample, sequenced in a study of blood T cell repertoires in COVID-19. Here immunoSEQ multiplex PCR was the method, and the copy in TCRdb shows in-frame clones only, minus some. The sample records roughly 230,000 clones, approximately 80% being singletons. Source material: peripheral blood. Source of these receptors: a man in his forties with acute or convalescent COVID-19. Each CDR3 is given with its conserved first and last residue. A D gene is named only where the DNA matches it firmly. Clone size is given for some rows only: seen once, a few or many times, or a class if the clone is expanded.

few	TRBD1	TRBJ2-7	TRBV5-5	CASSSQSGTADYEQYF	TGTGCCAGCAGCTCACAGAGTGGGACAGCCGATTACGAGCAGTACTTC
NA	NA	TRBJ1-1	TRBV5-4	CASSSLREDGAFF	TGTGCCAGCAGCTCCCTGAGGGAGGACGGCGCTTTCTTT
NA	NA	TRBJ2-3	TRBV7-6	CASSALGDRTDTQYF	TGTGCCAGCAGCGCCCTAGGAGACCGCACAGATACGCAGTATTTT
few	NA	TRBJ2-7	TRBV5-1	CASSLGGSDYEQYF	TGCGCCAGCAGCTTGGGAGGCTCCGACTACGAGCAGTACTTC
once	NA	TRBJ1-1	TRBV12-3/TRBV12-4	CASSLAGDTEAFF	TGTGCCAGCAGTTTGGCGGGGGACACTGAAGCTTTCTTT
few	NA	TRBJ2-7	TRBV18	CASSPQPGAYEQYF	TGTGCCAGCTCACCACAGCCGGGGGCCTACGAGCAGTACTTC
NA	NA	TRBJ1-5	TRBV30	CAWGTGYEAQPQHF	TGTGCCTGGGGAACAGGGTATGAGGCTCAGCCCCAGCATTTT
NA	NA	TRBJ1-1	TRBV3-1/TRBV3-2	CASSQVRGFTEAFF	TGTGCCAGCAGCCAAGTCAGGGGTTTCACTGAAGCTTTCTTT
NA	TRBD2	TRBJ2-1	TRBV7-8	CASSSGTSGINEQFF	TGTGCCAGCAGCTCCGGGACTAGCGGGATTAATGAGCAGTTCTTC
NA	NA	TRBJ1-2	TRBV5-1	CASSSGDGFPGYTF	TGCGCCAGCAGCTCTGGAGATGGGTTCCCTGGCTACACCTTC
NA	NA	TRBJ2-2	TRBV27	CASWGVSDGELFF	TGTGCCAGTTGGGGGGTGTCAGACGGGGAGCTGTTTTTT
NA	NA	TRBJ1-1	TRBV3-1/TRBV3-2	CASSRGQFGSEAFF	TGTGCCAGCAGCCGTGGACAGTTCGGGTCTGAAGCTTTCTTT
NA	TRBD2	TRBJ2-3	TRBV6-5	CASSYSIAGPPDTQYF	TGTGCCAGCAGTTACTCGATAGCGGGGCCGCCAGATACGCAGTATTTT
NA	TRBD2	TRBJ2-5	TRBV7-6	CASSLGASGMLAPQETQYF	TGTGCCAGCAGCTTAGGAGCTAGCGGGATGTTAGCGCCCCAAGAGACCCAGTACTTC
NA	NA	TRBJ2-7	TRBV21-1	CASSKGGWVTSGGPLEQYF	TGTGCCAGCAGCAAGGGGGGCTGGGTGACTAGCGGAGGCCCACTCGAGCAGTACTTC
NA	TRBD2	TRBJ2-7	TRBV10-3	CAISQTSGYEQYF	TGTGCCATCAGTCAGACTAGCGGATACGAGCAGTACTTC
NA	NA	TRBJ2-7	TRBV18	CASSPRQDEQYF	TGTGCCAGCTCACCAAGGCAGGACGAGCAGTACTTC
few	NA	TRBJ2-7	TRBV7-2	CASSWALASSYEQYF	TGTGCCAGCAGCTGGGCGCTAGCTTCTTCCTACGAGCAGTACTTC
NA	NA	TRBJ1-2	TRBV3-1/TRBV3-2	CASSQDATGGRTF	TGTGCCAGCAGCCAAGACGCAACGGGGGGGCGCACCTTC
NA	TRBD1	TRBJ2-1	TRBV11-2	CASSFGKTGGIGEQFF	TGTGCCAGCAGCTTCGGAAAGACAGGGGGCATAGGTGAGCAGTTCTTC
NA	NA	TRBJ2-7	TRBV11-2	CASSAWRVDSYEQYF	TGTGCCAGCAGCGCTTGGAGGGTGGATAGCTACGAGCAGTACTTC
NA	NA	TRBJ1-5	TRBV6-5	CASKHDYNQPQHF	TGTGCCAGCAAACATGATTACAATCAGCCCCAGCATTTT
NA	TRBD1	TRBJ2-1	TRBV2	CASSEWDRADNEQFF	TGTGCCAGCAGTGAATGGGACAGGGCCGACAATGAGCAGTTCTTC
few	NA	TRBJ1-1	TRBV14	CASSQWGPEAFF	TGTGCCAGCAGCCAGTGGGGGCCTGAAGCTTTCTTT
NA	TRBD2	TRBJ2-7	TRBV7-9	CASSSGGDPYEQYF	TGTGCCAGCAGCTCGGGGGGGGACCCCTACGAGCAGTACTTC
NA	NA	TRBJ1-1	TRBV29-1	CSVAGAYDTEAFF	TGCAGCGTTGCAGGGGCCTACGACACTGAAGCTTTCTTT
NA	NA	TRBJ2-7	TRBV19	CASSPQSGFHEQYF	TGTGCCAGTAGTCCCCAGTCAGGGTTCCACGAGCAGTACTTC
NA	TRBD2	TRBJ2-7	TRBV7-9	CASSLSVGTSGSNEQYF	TGTGCCAGCAGCCTGTCGGTTGGGACTAGCGGGAGTAACGAGCAGTACTTC
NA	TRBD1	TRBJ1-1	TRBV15	CATSDRGQGMTEAFF	TGTGCCACCAGCGACCGGGGACAGGGGATGACTGAAGCTTTCTTT
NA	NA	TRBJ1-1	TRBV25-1	CASSRLLTGSEAFF	TGTGCCAGCAGTCGCCTCCTCACAGGGTCTGAAGCTTTCTTT
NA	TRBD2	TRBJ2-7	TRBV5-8	CASSFSRTSGNEPYEQYF	TGTGCCAGCAGCTTCTCCCGGACTAGCGGGAACGAACCCTACGAGCAGTACTTC
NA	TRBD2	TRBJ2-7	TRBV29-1	CSARSGGAYEQYF	TGCAGCGCTCGTAGCGGGGGAGCCTACGAGCAGTACTTC
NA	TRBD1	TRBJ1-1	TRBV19	CASTLQGASVFVTEAFF	TGTGCCAGTACCCTACAGGGGGCAAGTGTATTCGTCACTGAAGCTTTCTTT
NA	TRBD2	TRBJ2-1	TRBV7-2	CASSLQGTSGYNEQFF	TGTGCCAGCAGCTTACAGGGGACTAGCGGGTACAATGAGCAGTTCTTC
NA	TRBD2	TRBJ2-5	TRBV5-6	CASSRDYQETQYF	TGTGCCAGCAGCCGGGACTATCAAGAGACCCAGTACTTC
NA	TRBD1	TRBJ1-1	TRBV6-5	CASITQGAPNTEAFF	TGTGCCAGCATAACCCAGGGGGCCCCGAACACTGAAGCTTTCTTT
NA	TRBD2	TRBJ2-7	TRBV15	CATSRGEGNSYEQYF	TGTGCCACCAGCAGAGGGGAGGGCAACTCCTACGAGCAGTACTTC
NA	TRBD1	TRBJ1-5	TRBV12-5	CASGLAGLGQGRNQPQHF	TGTGCTAGTGGTTTGGCAGGCCTCGGACAGGGGAGAAATCAGCCCCAGCATTTT
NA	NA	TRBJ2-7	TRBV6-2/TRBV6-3	CASSFPGRMREQYF	TGTGCCAGCAGTTTCCCGGGAAGAATGCGCGAGCAGTACTTC
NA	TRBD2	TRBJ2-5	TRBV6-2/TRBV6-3	CASSYLAGGPDQETQYF	TGTGCCAGCAGTTACTTAGCGGGAGGGCCAGACCAAGAGACCCAGTACTTC
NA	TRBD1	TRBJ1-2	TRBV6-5	CASKQGGPFYGYTF	TGTGCCAGCAAACAGGGGGGCCCCTTCTATGGCTACACCTTC
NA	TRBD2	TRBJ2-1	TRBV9	CASSVVALAEPNEQFF	TGTGCCAGCAGCGTAGTAGCACTAGCGGAGCCGAATGAGCAGTTCTTC